This T cell receptor beta chain came from a study of cytomegalovirus exposure and HLA in healthy donors. Findings and caveats of the study: Associated with cytomegalovirus, according to the listing, were about 160 TCR beta chains.

Assay used: immunoSEQ multiplex PCR; TCRdb lists only in-frame clones, some missing. Here the sample spans roughly 75,000 clones, about 94% being singletons. The donors were in the approximately 130-subject validation cohort, distinct from the 666-subject first cohort. Comments on this clone: Its target is unknown.

This CDR3 region has 14 residues. Germline values: CDR1 SGHTA, CDR2 FQGNSA. Trimming took off 2 bases at V and 0 bases at J, with 8 bases between the two ends. This sequence originates from a woman younger than 35 in good health and CMV-seronegative. J is TRBJ2-7 and V is TRBV7-2; D is perhaps TRBD1 (6 bases). The sequencing sample was made of PBMCs. The CDR3 nucleotides read TGTGCCAGCAGCTTAACAGGGACCTCCTACGAGCAGTACTTC. It codes for CASSLTGTSYEQYF.